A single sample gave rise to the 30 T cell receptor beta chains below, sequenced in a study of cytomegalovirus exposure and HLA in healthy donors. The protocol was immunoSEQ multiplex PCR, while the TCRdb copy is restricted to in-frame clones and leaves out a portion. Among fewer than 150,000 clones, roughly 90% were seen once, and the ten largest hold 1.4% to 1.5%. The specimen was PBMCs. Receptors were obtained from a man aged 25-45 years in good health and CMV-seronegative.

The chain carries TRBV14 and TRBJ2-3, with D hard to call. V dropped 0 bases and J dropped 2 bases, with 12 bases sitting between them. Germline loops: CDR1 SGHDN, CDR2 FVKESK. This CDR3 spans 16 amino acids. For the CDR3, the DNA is TGTGCCAGCAGCCAAGAACGGGTTCTATCCACAGATACGCAGTATTTT. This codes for CASSQERVLSTDTQYF.

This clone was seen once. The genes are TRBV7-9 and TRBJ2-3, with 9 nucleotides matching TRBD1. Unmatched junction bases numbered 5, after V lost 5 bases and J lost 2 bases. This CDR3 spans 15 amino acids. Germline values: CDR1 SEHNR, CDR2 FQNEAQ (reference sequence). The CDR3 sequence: CASSLRTGDTDTQYF. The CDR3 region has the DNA TGTGCCAGCAGCCTTCGGACAGGGGACACAGATACGCAGTATTTT.

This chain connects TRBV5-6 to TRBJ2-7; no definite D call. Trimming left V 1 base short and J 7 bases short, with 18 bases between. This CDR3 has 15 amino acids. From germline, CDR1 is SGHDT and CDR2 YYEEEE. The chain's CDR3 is CASSLRSELSWEQYF. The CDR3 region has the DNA TGTGCCAGCAGCTTGCGGTCGGAGCTAAGCTGGGAGCAGTACTTC.

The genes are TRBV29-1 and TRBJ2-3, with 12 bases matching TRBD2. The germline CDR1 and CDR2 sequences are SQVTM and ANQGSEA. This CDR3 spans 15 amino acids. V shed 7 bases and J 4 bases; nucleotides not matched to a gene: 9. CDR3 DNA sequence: TGCAGCGCCCCTCCTCTAGCGGGGGGGGCAGATACGCAGTATTTT. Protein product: CSAPPLAGGADTQYF.

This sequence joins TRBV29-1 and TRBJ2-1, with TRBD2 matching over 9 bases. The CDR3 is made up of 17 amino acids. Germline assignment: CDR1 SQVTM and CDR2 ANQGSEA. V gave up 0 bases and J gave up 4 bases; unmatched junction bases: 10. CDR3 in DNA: TGCAGCGTTGAAGAGGGGCCGAGACTAGCGGAATACAATGAGCAGTTCTTC. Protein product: CSVEEGPRLAEYNEQFF.

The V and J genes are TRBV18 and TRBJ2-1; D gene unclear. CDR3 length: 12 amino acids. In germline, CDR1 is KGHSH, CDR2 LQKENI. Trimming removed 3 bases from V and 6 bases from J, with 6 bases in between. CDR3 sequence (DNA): TGTGCCAGCTCACCGACGGGCAATGAGCAGTTCTTC. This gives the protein CASSPTGNEQFF.

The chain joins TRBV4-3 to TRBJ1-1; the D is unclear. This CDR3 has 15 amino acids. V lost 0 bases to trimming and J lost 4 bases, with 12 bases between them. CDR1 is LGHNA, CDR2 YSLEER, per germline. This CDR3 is CASSQEFTAGTEAFF. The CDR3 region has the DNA TGCGCCAGCAGCCAAGAGTTCACAGCGGGCACTGAAGCTTTCTTT.

CDR3 residues: CASSRLHNQETQYF. The CDR3, as DNA: TGTGCCAGCAGCCGACTACATAACCAAGAGACCCAGTACTTC. J is TRBJ2-5 and V is TRBV7-9, with a weak D call TRBD2 (5 bases). V was shortened by 5 bases and J by 0 bases, with 10 bases between the two germline ends. The germline CDR1 and CDR2 sequences are SEHNR and FQNEAQ (reference sequence). This CDR3 spans 14 amino acids.

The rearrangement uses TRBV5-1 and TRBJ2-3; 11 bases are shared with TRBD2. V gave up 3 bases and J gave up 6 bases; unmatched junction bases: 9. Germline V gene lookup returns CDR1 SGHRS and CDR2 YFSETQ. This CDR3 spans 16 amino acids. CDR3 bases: TGCGCCAGCAGCTATGATAGCGGGAGGGTCATTGATACGCAGTATTTT. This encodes CASSYDSGRVIDTQYF.

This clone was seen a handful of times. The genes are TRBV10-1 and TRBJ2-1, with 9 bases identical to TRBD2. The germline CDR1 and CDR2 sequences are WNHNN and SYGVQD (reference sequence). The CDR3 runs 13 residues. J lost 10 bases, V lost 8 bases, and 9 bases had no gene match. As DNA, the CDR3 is TGCGCCAGCGGCCTAGCGGGACAATCCGAGCAGTTCTTC. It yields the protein CASGLAGQSEQFF.

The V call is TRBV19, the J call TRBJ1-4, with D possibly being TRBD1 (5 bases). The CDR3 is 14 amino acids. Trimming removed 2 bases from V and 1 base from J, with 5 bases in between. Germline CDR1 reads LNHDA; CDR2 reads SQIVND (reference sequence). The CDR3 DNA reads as TGTGCCAGTAGTATAAGGGGAACTAATGAAAAACTGTTTTTT. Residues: CASSIRGTNEKLFF.

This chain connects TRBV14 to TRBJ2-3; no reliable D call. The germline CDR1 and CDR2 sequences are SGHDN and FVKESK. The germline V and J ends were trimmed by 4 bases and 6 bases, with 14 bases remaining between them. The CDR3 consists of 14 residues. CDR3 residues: CASSLGDAVDTQYF. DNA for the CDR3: TGTGCCAGCAGCCTCGGAGACGCGGTGGATACGCAGTATTTT.

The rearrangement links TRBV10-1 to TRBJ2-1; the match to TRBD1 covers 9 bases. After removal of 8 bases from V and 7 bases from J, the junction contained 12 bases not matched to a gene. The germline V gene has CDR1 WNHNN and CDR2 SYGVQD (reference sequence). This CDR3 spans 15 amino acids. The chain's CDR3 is CASAGTGFTSNEQFF. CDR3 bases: TGCGCCAGCGCGGGGACAGGGTTTACGTCGAATGAGCAGTTCTTC.

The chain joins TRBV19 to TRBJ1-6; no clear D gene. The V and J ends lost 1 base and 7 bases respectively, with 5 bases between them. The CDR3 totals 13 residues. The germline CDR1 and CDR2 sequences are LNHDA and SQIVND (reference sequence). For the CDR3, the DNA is TGTGCCAGTAGTATAGGGGCGAATTCACCCCTCCACTTT. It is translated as CASSIGANSPLHF.

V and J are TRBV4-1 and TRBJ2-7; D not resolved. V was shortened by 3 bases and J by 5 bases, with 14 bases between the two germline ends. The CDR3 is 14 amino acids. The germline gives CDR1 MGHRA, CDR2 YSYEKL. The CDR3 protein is CASSQQVGLHEQYF. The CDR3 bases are TGCGCCAGCAGCCAGCAGGTGGGCCTCCACGAGCAGTACTTC.

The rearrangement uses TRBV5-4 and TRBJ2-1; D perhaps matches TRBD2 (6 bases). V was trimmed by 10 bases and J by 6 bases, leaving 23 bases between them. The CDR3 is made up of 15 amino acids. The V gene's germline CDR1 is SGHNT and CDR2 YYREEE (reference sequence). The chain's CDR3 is CARLGGAGLCNEQFF. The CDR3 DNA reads TGTGCCCGCCTCGGGGGAGCAGGTCTCTGCAATGAGCAGTTCTTC.

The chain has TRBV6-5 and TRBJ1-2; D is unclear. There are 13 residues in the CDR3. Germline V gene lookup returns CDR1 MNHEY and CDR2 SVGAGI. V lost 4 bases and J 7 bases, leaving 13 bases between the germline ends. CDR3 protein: CASSSAGILGYTF. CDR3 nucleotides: TGTGCCAGCAGTTCGGCGGGGATTCTTGGCTACACCTTC.

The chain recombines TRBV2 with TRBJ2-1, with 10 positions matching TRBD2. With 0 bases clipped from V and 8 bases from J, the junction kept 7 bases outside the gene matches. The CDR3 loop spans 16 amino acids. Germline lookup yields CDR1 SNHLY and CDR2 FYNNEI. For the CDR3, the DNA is TGTGCCAGCAGTGAAGCTCCAGCGGGAGGGTGGGATGAGCAGTTCTTC. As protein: CASSEAPAGGWDEQFF.

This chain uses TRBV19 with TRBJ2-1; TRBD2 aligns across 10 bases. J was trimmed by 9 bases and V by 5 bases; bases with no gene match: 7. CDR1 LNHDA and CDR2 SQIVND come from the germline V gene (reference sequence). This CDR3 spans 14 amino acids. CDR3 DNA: TGTGCCAGTAGTCCTAGCGGGAGTATTAGTGAGCAGTTCTTC. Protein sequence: CASSPSGSISEQFF.

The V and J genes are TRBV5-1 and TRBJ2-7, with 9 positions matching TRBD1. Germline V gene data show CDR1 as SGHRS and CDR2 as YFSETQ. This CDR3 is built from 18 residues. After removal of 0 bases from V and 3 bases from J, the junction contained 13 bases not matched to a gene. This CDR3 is CASSLAGRLGQGIYEQYF. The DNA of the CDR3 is TGCGCCAGCAGCTTGGCCGGTCGTCTTGGACAGGGGATCTACGAGCAGTACTTC.

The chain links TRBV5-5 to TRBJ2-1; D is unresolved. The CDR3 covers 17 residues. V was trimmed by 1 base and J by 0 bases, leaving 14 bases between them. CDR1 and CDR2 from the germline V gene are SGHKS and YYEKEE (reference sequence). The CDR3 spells CASSLLSLISSYNEQFF. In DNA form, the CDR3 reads TGTGCCAGCAGCTTGTTAAGTCTCATCAGCTCCTACAATGAGCAGTTCTTC. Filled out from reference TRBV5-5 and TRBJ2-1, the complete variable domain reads DAGVTQSPTHLIKTRGQQVTLRCSPISGHKSVSWYQQVLGQGPQFIFQYYEKEERGRGNFPDRFSARQFPNYSSELNVNALLLGDSALYLCASSLLSLISSYNEQFFGPGTRLTVL.

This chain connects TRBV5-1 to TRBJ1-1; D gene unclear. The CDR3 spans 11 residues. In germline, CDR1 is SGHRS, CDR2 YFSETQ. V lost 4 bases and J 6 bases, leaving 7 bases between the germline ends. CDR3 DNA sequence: TGCGCCAGCAGCGACGGGGCTGAAGCTTTCTTT. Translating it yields CASSDGAEAFF.

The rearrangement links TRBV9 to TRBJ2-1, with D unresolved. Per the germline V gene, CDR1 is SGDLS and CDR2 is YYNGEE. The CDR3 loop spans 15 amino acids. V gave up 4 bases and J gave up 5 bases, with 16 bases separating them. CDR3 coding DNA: TGTGCCAGCAGCCTTTATGGCTTGGCTGACAATGAGCAGTTCTTC. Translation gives CASSLYGLADNEQFF.

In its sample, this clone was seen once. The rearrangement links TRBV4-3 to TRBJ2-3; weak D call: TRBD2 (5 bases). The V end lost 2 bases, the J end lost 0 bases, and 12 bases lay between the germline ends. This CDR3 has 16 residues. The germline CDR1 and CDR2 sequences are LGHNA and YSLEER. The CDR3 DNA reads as TGCGCCAGCAGCCAATCGGGGTTAACTAGCACAGATACGCAGTATTTT. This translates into CASSQSGLTSTDTQYF.

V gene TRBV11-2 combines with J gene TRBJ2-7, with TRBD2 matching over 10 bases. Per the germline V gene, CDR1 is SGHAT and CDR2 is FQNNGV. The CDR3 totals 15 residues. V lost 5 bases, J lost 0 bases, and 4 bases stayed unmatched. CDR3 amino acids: CASSQGLASSYEQYF. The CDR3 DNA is TGTGCCAGCAGCCAGGGACTAGCGAGCTCCTACGAGCAGTACTTC. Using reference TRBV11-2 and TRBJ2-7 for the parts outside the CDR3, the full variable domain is EAGVAQSPRYKIIEKRQSVAFWCNPISGHATLYWYQQILGQGPKLLIQFQNNGVVDDSQLPKDRFSAERLKGVDSTLKIQPAKLEDSAVYLCASSQGLASSYEQYFGPGTRLTVT.

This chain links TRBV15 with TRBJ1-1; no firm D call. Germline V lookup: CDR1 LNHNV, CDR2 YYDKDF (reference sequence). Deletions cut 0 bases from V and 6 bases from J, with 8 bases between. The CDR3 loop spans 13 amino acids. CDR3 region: CATSRELGAEAFF. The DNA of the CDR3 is TGTGCCACCAGCAGAGAGCTAGGCGCTGAAGCTTTCTTT.

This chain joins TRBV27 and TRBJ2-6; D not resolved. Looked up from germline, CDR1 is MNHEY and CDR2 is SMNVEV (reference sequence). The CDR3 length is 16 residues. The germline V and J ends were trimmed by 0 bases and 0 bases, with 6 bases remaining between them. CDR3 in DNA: TGTGCCAGCAGTTTATCGTACATCTCTGGGGCCAACGTCCTGACTTTC. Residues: CASSLSYISGANVLTF.

This CDR3 reads CAWNPRQGQKGVNTEAFF. In DNA, the CDR3 is TGTGCCTGGAACCCCCGACAGGGGCAAAAGGGGGTGAACACTGAAGCTTTCTTT. The chain links TRBV30 to TRBJ1-1; TRBD1 matches 8 bases. The CDR3 covers 18 residues. J was trimmed by 0 bases and V by 4 bases; bases with no gene match: 16. Germline V gives CDR1 GTSNPN, CDR2 SVGIG (reference sequence).

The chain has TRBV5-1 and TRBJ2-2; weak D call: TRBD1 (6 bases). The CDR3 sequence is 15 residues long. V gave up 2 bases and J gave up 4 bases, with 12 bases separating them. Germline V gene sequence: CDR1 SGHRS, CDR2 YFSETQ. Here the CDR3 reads CASSFDRPGTGELFF. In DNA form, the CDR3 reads TGCGCCAGCAGCTTTGACAGGCCCGGCACCGGGGAGCTGTTTTTT.

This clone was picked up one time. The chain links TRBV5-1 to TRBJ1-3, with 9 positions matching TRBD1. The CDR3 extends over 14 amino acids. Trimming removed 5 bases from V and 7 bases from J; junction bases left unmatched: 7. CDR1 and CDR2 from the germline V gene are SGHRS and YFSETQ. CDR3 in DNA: TGCGCCAGCAGACCGGACAGGGGAAGGAACACCATATATTTT. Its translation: CASRPDRGRNTIYF.